One and the same sample provided the 22 T cell receptor beta chains below, sequenced in a study of blood T cell repertoires in COVID-19. Some clones are missing from TCRdb's copy, which holds only in-frame ones; the method was immunoSEQ multiplex PCR. The table shows around 260,000 clones, with more than 70% occurring only once. The specimen sequenced was peripheral blood. The receptor source for this set is a woman aged 45 to 65 with acute or convalescent COVID-19.

The J gene is TRBJ1-5, the V gene TRBV5-4, with D uncertain. The germline V and J ends were trimmed by 0 bases and 0 bases, with 7 bases remaining between them. The germline V gene has CDR1 SGHNT and CDR2 YYREEE (reference sequence). This CDR3 contains 15 residues. In DNA, the CDR3 is TGTGCCAGCAGCTTGGACGGGTATAGCAATCAGCCCCAGCATTTT. This translates into CASSLDGYSNQPQHF.

This chain uses TRBV24-1 with TRBJ2-7, with a tentative D call TRBD1 (6 bases). The CDR3 has 16 residues. Trimming removed 5 bases at V and 2 bases at J, with 18 bases between. The V gene's germline CDR1 is KGHDR and CDR2 SFDVKD. CDR3 in DNA: TGTGCCACCAGTGCCAATCCGACAGGATACCCCTACGAGCAGTACTTC. Translation: CATSANPTGYPYEQYF.

This chain joins TRBV19 and TRBJ2-7; tentative D call: TRBD1 (6 bases). CDR3 length: 16 residues. The germline V gene has CDR1 LNHDA and CDR2 SQIVND (reference sequence). V was trimmed by 4 bases and J by 2 bases, leaving 18 bases between them. Here the CDR3 DNA reads TGTGCCAGTAGTAGAGGCTACGGACAGCTCACCTACGAGCAGTACTTC. Protein sequence: CASSRGYGQLTYEQYF.

The V and J genes are TRBV5-1 and TRBJ1-2; 8 positions agree with TRBD1. V lost 4 bases to trimming and J lost 4 bases; unmatched junction nucleotides: 9. This CDR3 spans 15 amino acids. Germline V CDR1 and CDR2: SGHRS, YFSETQ. CDR3 loop: CASSTDGQGGYGYTF. The CDR3 DNA sequence: TGCGCCAGCAGCACGGATGGACAGGGAGGCTATGGCTACACCTTC.

V usage is TRBV10-3 and J usage is TRBJ2-7; the match to TRBD1 covers 9 bases. The CDR3 has 14 residues. Germline lookup yields CDR1 ENHRY and CDR2 SYGVKD. V gave up 5 bases and J gave up 4 bases; unmatched junction bases: 6. This CDR3 is CAISLGTGLYEQYF. The CDR3 DNA sequence: TGTGCCATCAGTCTCGGGACAGGGTTATACGAGCAGTACTTC.

The rearrangement links TRBV7-2 to TRBJ2-7; 8 bases are a match to TRBD1. The CDR3 covers 14 residues. V dropped 6 bases and J dropped 2; count of bases not matched to a gene: 6. Germline CDR1 and CDR2: SGHTA and FQGNSA. CDR3 sequence (DNA): TGTGCCAGCAGACAGGGGGGCCCTACCTACGAGCAGTACTTC. This sequence encodes CASRQGGPTYEQYF.

The chain links TRBV15 to TRBJ2-5; TRBD2 is a possible D gene (6 bases). CDR3 length: 14 amino acids. V gave up 3 bases and J gave up 5 bases, with 13 bases separating them. Looked up from germline, CDR1 is LNHNV and CDR2 is YYDKDF (reference sequence). The CDR3 sequence is CATSSRREAETQYF. CDR3 sequence (DNA): TGTGCCACCAGCAGTAGGAGGGAGGCGGAGACCCAGTACTTC.

The gene calls are TRBV9 and TRBJ2-5; D possibly corresponds to TRBD2 (5 bases). Trimming left V 4 bases short and J 4 bases short, with 14 bases between. Germline V gene lookup returns CDR1 SGDLS and CDR2 YYNGEE. This CDR3 has 14 amino acids. The DNA for the CDR3 is TGTGCCAGCAGCACGGGGAGTTTTGCAGAGACCCAGTACTTC. This encodes CASSTGSFAETQYF.

The chain employs TRBV5-4 and TRBJ1-1; no clear D gene. CDR3 length: 13 residues. CDR1 and CDR2 from the germline V gene are SGHNT and YYREEE (reference sequence). The germline V and J ends were trimmed by 0 bases and 1 base, with 4 bases remaining between them. DNA for the CDR3: TGTGCCAGCAGCTTGGCAGGGAACACTGAAGCTTTCTTT. Its protein product is CASSLAGNTEAFF.

The chain employs TRBV5-5 and TRBJ2-7; D remains unclear. The germline V gene has CDR1 SGHKS and CDR2 YYEKEE (reference sequence). The length of the CDR3 is 11 residues. The ends were cut back, 5 bases at V and 7 bases at J, with 10 bases in the middle. The DNA of the CDR3 is TGTGCCAGCAGTTTATCCCTGGAGCAGTACTTC. It codes for CASSLSLEQYF.

A few counts support this clone. The chain is built from TRBV5-1 and TRBJ2-7, with D possibly TRBD1 on 5 matching bases. The CDR3 spans 15 residues. Germline CDR1 reads SGHRS; CDR2 reads YFSETQ. The V end was cut by 4 bases, the J end by 3 bases, with 17 bases between. The CDR3 loop reads CASSAVFRANYEQYF. The CDR3 coding sequence is TGCGCCAGCAGCGCGGTCTTCAGGGCGAACTACGAGCAGTACTTC.

This clone was seen more than once but under ten times. This sequence joins TRBV7-2 and TRBJ1-2; D is unresolved. This CDR3 contains 15 residues. The germline V gene encodes CDR1 SGHTA and CDR2 FQGNSA. V was pared by 4 bases and J by 4 bases, with 16 bases between. This CDR3 is CASSSQRASGYGYTF. The DNA of the CDR3 is TGTGCCAGCAGCTCCCAGAGGGCCTCGGGCTATGGCTACACCTTC.

In its sample, this clone was seen once. V gene TRBV2 combines with J gene TRBJ1-3; TRBD1 might be the D (5 bases). Trimming cost V 5 bases and J 0 bases, with 14 bases left between them. This CDR3 region has 16 residues. Germline values: CDR1 SNHLY, CDR2 FYNNEI. The CDR3 here is CASSHRTDISGNTIYF. DNA for the CDR3: TGTGCCAGCAGTCATCGGACGGACATCTCTGGAAACACCATATATTTT.

This chain links TRBV7-8 with TRBJ1-2; 7 bases align to TRBD1. This CDR3 has 14 residues. Unmatched junction bases numbered 3, after V lost 4 bases and J lost 1 base. Germline CDR1 is SGHVS and CDR2 is FQNEAQ. The CDR3 sequence: CASSWDSLNYGYTF. The CDR3 DNA reads TGTGCCAGCAGCTGGGACAGCCTTAACTATGGCTACACCTTC.

CDR3 bases: TGTGCCAGCAGCTCCGGGACAGGGAACGGGAATGAGCAGTTCTTC. It encodes CASSSGTGNGNEQFF. The chain employs TRBV11-1 and TRBJ2-1; 9 bases match TRBD1. The CDR3 consists of 15 residues. From germline, CDR1 is SGHAT and CDR2 FQDESV (reference sequence). V gave up 4 bases and J gave up 7 bases; unmatched junction bases: 8.

This chain connects TRBV18 to TRBJ2-7, with TRBD2 identical over 11 bases. Germline CDR1 is KGHSH and CDR2 is LQKENI. The CDR3 extends over 19 amino acids. V lost 3 bases, J lost 4 bases, and 17 bases stayed unmatched. The CDR3 DNA reads as TGTGCCAGCTCACCGAGACAGGGAAGTAGCGGGAGGGCCGGGTACGAGCAGTACTTC. As protein: CASSPRQGSSGRAGYEQYF.

The chain has TRBV30 and TRBJ1-4; D call uncertain. The V gene lost 4 bases and the J gene lost 7 bases, with 16 bases spanning the gap. Germline values: CDR1 GTSNPN, CDR2 SVGIG (reference sequence). The length of the CDR3 is 14 residues. CDR3 loop: CAWTRPGIGEKLFF. The DNA for the CDR3 is TGTGCCTGGACCCGTCCGGGTATTGGTGAAAAACTGTTTTTT.

The genes are TRBV28 and TRBJ2-2; the D is unclear. Trimming cost V 6 bases and J 5 bases, with 10 bases left between them. CDR1 and CDR2 from the germline V gene are MDHEN and SYDVKM. The CDR3 extends over 13 amino acids. The CDR3 region has the DNA TGTGCCAGCAGCCCTAGGTCGACCGGGGAGCTGTTTTTT. Translating gives CASSPRSTGELFF.

The chain combines TRBV27 with TRBJ2-2, with 8 nucleotides matching TRBD2. CDR1 MNHEY and CDR2 SMNVEV come from the germline V gene (reference sequence). The ends lost 9 bases at V and 5 bases at J; junction bases unmatched: 11. This CDR3 comprises 15 residues. Here the CDR3 DNA reads TGTGCCAGTGGGATAGCGGGGAGGGGAACCGGGGAGCTGTTTTTT. Translating gives CASGIAGRGTGELFF.

This chain links TRBV6-1 with TRBJ1-2; the match to TRBD1 covers 9 bases. The ends lost 1 base at V and 4 bases at J; junction bases unmatched: 1. The CDR3 sequence is 14 residues long. CDR1 is MNHNS, CDR2 SASEGT, per germline. The CDR3, as DNA: TGTGCCAGCAGTGAAGGGACAGGGGTCTATGGCTACACCTTC. Its protein product is CASSEGTGVYGYTF.

This chain links TRBV28 with TRBJ1-6, with 9 bases matching TRBD1. The germline V gene has CDR1 MDHEN and CDR2 SYDVKM. Trimming at V came to 3 bases and at J to 7 bases, leaving 4 bases not matched to a gene. CDR3 length: 15 amino acids. As DNA, the CDR3 is TGTGCCAGCAGTTTTGGGACAGGGAAGAATTCACCCCTCCACTTT. This encodes CASSFGTGKNSPLHF.

With regard to this clone: Within the sample, other DNA sequences also encode this same CDR3. The gene calls are TRBV7-2 and TRBJ2-7, with 7 bases aligning to TRBD2. The CDR3 is made up of 15 amino acids. V trimming: 0 bases; J trimming: 6 bases; junction bases outside the gene matches: 8. Germline CDR1 is SGHTA and CDR2 is FQGNSA. For the CDR3, the DNA is TGTGCCAGCAGCTTAGCGGCTAGCGGAGGTTCCGAGCAGTACTTC. Amino acid sequence: CASSLAASGGSEQYF.